This TCR beta chain was profiled in a study of cytomegalovirus exposure and HLA in healthy donors. Looked up from germline, CDR1 is SGHDN and CDR2 is FVKESK. This CDR3 region has 16 residues. Between the trimmed V and J ends, which lost 0 bases and 3 bases, there was a span of 15 bases. Vbeta (60) and Jbeta (13) primers were used in the PCR. Libraries were prepared by immunoSEQ multiplex PCR; TCRdb keeps only in-frame clonotypes and omits some of them. This repertoire shows 150,000 to 200,000 clones, around 82% found once; its top ten account for about 0.25%. Points on this clone: Its antigen is not known.

Broader study findings: Most TCR sequences proved rare, with some public TCRs found in many donors.

The TCR originated in a boy younger than 18 in good health and CMV-seronegative. The chain carries TRBV14 and TRBJ2-7, with D unresolved. The sample consisted of PBMCs. The CDR3 loop is CASSQEIGSLLYEQYF. The CDR3 DNA reads TGTGCCAGCAGCCAAGAAATCGGTTCTCTCCTCTACGAGCAGTACTTC.